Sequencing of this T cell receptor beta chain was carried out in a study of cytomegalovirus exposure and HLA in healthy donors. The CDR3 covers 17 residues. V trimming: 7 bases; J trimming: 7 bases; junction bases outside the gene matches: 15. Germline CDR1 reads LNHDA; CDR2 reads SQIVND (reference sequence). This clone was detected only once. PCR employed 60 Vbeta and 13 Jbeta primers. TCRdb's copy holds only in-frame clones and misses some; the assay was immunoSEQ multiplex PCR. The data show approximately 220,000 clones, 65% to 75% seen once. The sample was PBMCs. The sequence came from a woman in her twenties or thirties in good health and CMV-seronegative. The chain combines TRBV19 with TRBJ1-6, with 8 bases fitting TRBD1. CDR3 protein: CASTEVGTGSLNSPLHF. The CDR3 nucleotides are TGTGCCAGTACCGAGGTAGGGACAGGTAGCCTGAATTCACCCCTCCACTTT.